This T cell receptor (beta chain) was identified during a study of blood T cell repertoires in COVID-19. Study background: Some COVID-19 samples were acute and others convalescent; all came from the United States, Italy and Spain. T cells, B-cell-depleted T cells, or PBMCs provided the cDNA or gDNA that served as material.

Trimming shortened V by 2 bases and J by 10 bases, and 15 bases separated the two germline ends. This CDR3 contains 14 residues. The germline V gene has CDR1 MNHEY and CDR2 SMNVEV (reference sequence). Authors' analysis steps: Researchers report that nucleated cell counts were estimated from reference gene primer amplification. The assay was immunoSEQ multiplex PCR, and TCRdb's table has in-frame clones only and misses some. The DNA was the basis for D and trimming; V, J and clone size are from that table. In the table there are about 76,000 clones, over 70% of which are singletons. This sequence originates from a man between 65 and 80 years old with acute or convalescent COVID-19. Sequencing was carried out using peripheral blood. The chain uses TRBV27 and TRBJ2-1; D perhaps matches TRBD1 (7 bases). CDR3 bases: TGTGCCAGCAGTTTAGGCAGGGGGGACGGCGAGCAGTTCTTC. It specifies CASSLGRGDGEQFF.